A single sample is the source of the 8 T cell receptor beta chains below, sequenced in a study of radiotherapy plus CTLA-4 blockade in lung cancer. Clones were read by immunoSEQ multiplex PCR, and TCRdb kept only the in-frame ones, dropping some. Here the sample spans roughly 90,000 clones, 80% to 90% being singletons. Material: peripheral blood, obtained from a patient treated with radiotherapy plus ipilimumab. These receptors were taken from a human donor with non-small cell lung cancer that progressed on radiotherapy plus ipilimumab.

The V and J genes are TRBV10-3 and TRBJ1-1; D is undetermined. CDR1 ENHRY and CDR2 SYGVKD come from the germline V gene. The CDR3 is 11 residues long. Trimming shortened V by 11 bases and J by 7 bases, and 14 bases separated the two germline ends. This chain's CDR3 is CAVRIVGEAFF. The CDR3 bases are TGTGCCGTCCGGATAGTGGGTGAAGCTTTCTTT.

The genes are TRBV5-1 and TRBJ2-3; TRBD2 agrees at 12 bases. The ends lost 4 bases at V and 0 bases at J; junction bases unmatched: 0. The germline gives CDR1 SGHRS, CDR2 YFSETQ. The CDR3 spans 15 residues. CDR3 protein: CASSGLAGSTDTQYF. Here the CDR3 DNA reads TGCGCCAGCAGCGGACTAGCGGGAAGCACAGATACGCAGTATTTT.

The rearrangement links TRBV2 to TRBJ2-3, with TRBD2 matching 8 bases. This CDR3 has 15 amino acids. The ends lost 8 bases at V and 5 bases at J; junction bases unmatched: 12. Per germline, CDR1 SNHLY and CDR2 FYNNEI. CDR3 residues: CASPNEQREIDTQYF. Written as DNA, the CDR3 is TGTGCCAGCCCGAACGAACAGCGGGAGATAGATACGCAGTATTTT.

The chain couples TRBV6-6 to TRBJ1-5; possible D gene TRBD1, 6 bases. The CDR3 covers 13 residues. Germline loops: CDR1 MNHNY, CDR2 SVGAGI (reference sequence). The ends were cut back, 10 bases at V and 2 bases at J, with 12 bases in the middle. The CDR3 DNA sequence: TGTGCCACCCTCCCAGGGGGCAATCAGCCCCAGCATTTT. Translating it yields CATLPGGNQPQHF.

J is TRBJ2-3 and V is TRBV7-2; D is tentatively TRBD1 or TRBD2 (6 bases each). Germline CDR1 and CDR2: SGHTA and FQGNSA. The CDR3 runs 15 residues. V lost 2 bases and J lost 4, with 13 bases in between. DNA for the CDR3: TGTGCCAGCAGCTTAACTAGGGGGGACGCAGATACGCAGTATTTT. Amino acid sequence: CASSLTRGDADTQYF.

The chain couples TRBV11-2 to TRBJ2-7; TRBD1 is a possible D gene (6 bases). The germline CDR1 and CDR2 sequences are SGHAT and FQNNGV. CDR3 length: 14 amino acids. Trimming pared 5 bases from V and 4 bases from J, leaving 15 bases between. CDR3 loop: CASSKVGARYEQYF. In DNA, the CDR3 is TGTGCCAGCAGCAAGGTGGGGGCCAGGTACGAGCAGTACTTC.

J is TRBJ1-1 and V is TRBV5-1; tentatively, D is TRBD1 (5 bases). This CDR3 spans 15 amino acids. The V and J ends lost 3 bases and 0 bases respectively, with 12 bases between them. From germline, CDR1 is SGHRS and CDR2 YFSETQ. The CDR3 region has the DNA TGCGCCAGCAGCTCAACACAGGTTATGAACACTGAAGCTTTCTTT. It yields the protein CASSSTQVMNTEAFF.

The gene calls are TRBV6-1 and TRBJ2-3, with D possibly called TRBD1 or TRBD2 (5 bases each). CDR1 is MNHNS and CDR2 is SASEGT in the germline V gene. The CDR3 runs 11 residues. V dropped 8 bases and J dropped 6 bases, with 9 bases sitting between them. The CDR3 reads CASGREDTQYF. The CDR3 DNA sequence: TGTGCCAGCGGCAGGGAGGATACGCAGTATTTT.